The T cell receptor (beta chain) under discussion was sequenced for a study of identical twins. A universal primer site arose from template switching, and cDNA bore unique molecular identifiers. TCRdb re-derived calls from the 5' RACE reads in MiXCR, one entry per CDR3 protein. The data show 1.5 million to 2 million distinct CDR3 sequences, around 29% seen once. Study conclusions and caveats: Memory repertoires lacked the insertion deficit that abundant cord blood beta clonotypes showed. Cross-sectional statistics underpinned the conclusions; the same donors were not followed. Researchers caution that invariant MAIT and iNKT cells could partly confound zero-insertion analyses.

About this clonotype itself: Its specificity is not known.

The sample taken for sequencing was cord blood. The TCR comes from a newborn girl in good health.

In nucleotides, the CDR3 is TGTGCCAGCAGCTCCAGGGTCGGGTCCTACAATGAGCAGTTCTTC. This gives the protein CASSSRVGSYNEQFF. J is TRBJ2-1 and V is TRBV7-9; possible D gene TRBD1, 5 bases. Germline V gene data show CDR1 as SEHNR and CDR2 as FQNEAQ (reference sequence). Trimming shortened V by 4 bases and J by 1 base, and 11 bases separated the two germline ends. The CDR3 length is 15 residues. The full variable domain, completed using reference TRBV7-9 and TRBJ2-1, is DTGVSQNPRHKITKRGQNVTFRCDPISEHNRLYWYRQTLGQGPEFLTYFQNEAQLEKSRLLSDRFSAERPKGSFSTLEIQRTEQGDSAMYLCASSSRVGSYNEQFFGPGTRLTVL.